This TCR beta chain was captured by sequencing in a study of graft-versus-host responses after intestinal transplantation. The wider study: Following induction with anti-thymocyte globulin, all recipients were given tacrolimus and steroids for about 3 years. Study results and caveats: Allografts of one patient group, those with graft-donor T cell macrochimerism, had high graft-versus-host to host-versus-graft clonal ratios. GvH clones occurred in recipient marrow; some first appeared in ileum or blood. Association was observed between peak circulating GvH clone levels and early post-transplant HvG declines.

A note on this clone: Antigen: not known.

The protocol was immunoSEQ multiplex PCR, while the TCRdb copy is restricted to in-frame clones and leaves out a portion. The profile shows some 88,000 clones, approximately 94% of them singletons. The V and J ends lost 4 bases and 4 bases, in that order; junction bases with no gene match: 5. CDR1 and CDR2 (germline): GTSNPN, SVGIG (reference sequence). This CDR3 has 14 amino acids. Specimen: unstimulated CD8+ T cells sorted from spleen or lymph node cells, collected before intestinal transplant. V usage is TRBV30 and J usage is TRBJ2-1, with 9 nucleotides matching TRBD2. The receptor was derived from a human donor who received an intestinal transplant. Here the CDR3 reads CAWTPAGGYNEQFF. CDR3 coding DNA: TGTGCCTGGACTCCAGCGGGGGGATACAATGAGCAGTTCTTC.